This T cell receptor beta chain was profiled in a study of cytomegalovirus exposure and HLA in healthy donors. A multiplex PCR was run with 60 Vbeta primers and 13 Jbeta primers. Clones were read by immunoSEQ multiplex PCR, and TCRdb kept only the in-frame ones, dropping some. Of about 76,000 clones in the sample, approximately 70% were seen once. The CDR3 runs to 14 residues. Germline V lookup: CDR1 SGHAT, CDR2 FQNNGV. V gave up 5 bases and J gave up 4 bases; unmatched junction bases: 5. This sequence originates from a man aged 60-69 years in good health and CMV-seropositive. The V call is TRBV11-2, the J call TRBJ2-3; 8 positions match TRBD1. Source material: PBMCs. CDR3 nucleotide sequence: TGTGCCAGCAGCGTACAGGGGGAGGCAGATACGCAGTATTTT. It specifies CASSVQGEADTQYF.